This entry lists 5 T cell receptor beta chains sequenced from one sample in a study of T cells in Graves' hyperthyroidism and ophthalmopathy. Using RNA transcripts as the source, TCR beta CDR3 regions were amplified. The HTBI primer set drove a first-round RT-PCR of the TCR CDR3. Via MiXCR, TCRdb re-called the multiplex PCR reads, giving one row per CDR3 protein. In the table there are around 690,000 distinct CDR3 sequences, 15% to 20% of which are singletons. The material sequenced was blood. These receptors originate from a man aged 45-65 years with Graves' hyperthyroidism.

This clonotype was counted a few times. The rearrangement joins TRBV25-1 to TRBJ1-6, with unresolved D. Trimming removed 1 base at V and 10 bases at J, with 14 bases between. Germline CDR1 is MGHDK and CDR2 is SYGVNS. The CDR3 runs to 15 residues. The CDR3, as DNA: TGTGCCAGCAGTGAATCTGTCTCCCTGGGATCACCCCTCCACTTT. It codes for CASSESVSLGSPLHF.

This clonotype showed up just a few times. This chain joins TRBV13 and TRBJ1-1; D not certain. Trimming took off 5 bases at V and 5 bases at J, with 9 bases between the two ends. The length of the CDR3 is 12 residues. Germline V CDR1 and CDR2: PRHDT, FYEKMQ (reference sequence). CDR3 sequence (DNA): TGTGCCAGCAGCCCCGACATGACTGAAGCTTTCTTT. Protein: CASSPDMTEAFF.

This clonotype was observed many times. The CDR3 region has the DNA TGTGCCAGCAGCTCCCTGACTAGCGGGAGGCCGGGGGAGACCCAGTACTTC. Translation: CASSSLTSGRPGETQYF. The chain links TRBV11-2 to TRBJ2-5, with TRBD2 matching over 13 bases. J gave up 5 bases and V 4 bases, and 10 bases lay outside the gene matches. The CDR3 length is 17 residues. Germline V gene data show CDR1 as SGHAT and CDR2 as FQNNGV.

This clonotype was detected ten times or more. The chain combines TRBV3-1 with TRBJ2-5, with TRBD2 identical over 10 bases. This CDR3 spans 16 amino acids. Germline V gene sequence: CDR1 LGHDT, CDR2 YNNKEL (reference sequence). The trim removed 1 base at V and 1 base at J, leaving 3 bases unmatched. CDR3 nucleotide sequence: TGTGCCAGCAGCCAAGGGGGGACTAGCGTCCAAGAGACCCAGTACTTC. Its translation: CASSQGGTSVQETQYF.

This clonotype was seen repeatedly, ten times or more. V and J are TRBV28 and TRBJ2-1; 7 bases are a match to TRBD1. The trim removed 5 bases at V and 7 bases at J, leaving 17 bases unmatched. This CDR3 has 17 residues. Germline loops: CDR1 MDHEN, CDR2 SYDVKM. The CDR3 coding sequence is TGTGCCAGCAGTCGACAGGGCCTAGCCCTTTTTGGGAATGAGCAGTTCTTC. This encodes CASSRQGLALFGNEQFF.